This TCR beta chain was documented in a study of cytomegalovirus exposure and HLA in healthy donors. Study results and limitations: Cytomegalovirus association was assigned to approximately 180 TCR beta chains. Under in vitro conditions, a few CMV-associated chains were confirmed as specific for CMV antigens.

Primers for the PCR totalled 60 Vbeta and 13 Jbeta. Clones were sequenced by immunoSEQ multiplex PCR, and TCRdb holds only the in-frame ones, with some missing. The sample has almost 200,000 clones, around three quarters seen once. Trimming removed 0 bases from V and 10 bases from J, with 4 bases in between. Looked up from germline, CDR1 is MNHNS and CDR2 is SASEGT. The CDR3 loop spans 12 amino acids. This clone was counted only a few times. Its antigen remains unidentified. The sequence was obtained from a woman younger than 45 in good health and CMV-seropositive. The V call is TRBV6-1, the J call TRBJ1-6, with D unclear. The specimen sequenced was PBMCs. Written as DNA, the CDR3 is TGTGCCAGCAGTGAAGCTATATCACCCCTCCACTTT. It encodes CASSEAISPLHF.